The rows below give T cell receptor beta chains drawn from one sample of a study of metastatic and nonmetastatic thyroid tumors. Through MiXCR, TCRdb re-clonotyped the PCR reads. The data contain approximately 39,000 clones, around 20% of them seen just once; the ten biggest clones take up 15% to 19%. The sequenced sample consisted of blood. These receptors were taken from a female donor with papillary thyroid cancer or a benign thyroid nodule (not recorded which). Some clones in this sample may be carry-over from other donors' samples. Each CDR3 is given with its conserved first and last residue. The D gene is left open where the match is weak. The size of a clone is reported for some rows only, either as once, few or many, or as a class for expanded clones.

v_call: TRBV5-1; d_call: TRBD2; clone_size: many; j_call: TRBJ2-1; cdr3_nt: TGCGCCAGCAGCTTATTAGCGGGACGTTCCAATGAGCAGTTCTTC; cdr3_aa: CASSLLAGRSNEQFF
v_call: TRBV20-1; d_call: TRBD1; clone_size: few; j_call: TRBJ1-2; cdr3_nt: TGCAGTGCTAGAGACGGACAGGACGACTATGGCTACACCTTC; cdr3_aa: CSARDGQDDYGYTF
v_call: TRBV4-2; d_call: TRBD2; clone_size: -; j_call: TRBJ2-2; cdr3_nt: TGTGCCAGCAGCCAAGGACTAGCGGGAGGTCCCGGGGAGCTGTTTTTT; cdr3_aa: CASSQGLAGGPGELFF
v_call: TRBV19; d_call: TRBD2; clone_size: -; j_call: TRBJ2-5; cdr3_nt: TGTGCCAGTAGGAGGACTAGCGGGAGTGGTGTGGAGACACAGTACTTC; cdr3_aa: CASRRTSGSGVETQYF
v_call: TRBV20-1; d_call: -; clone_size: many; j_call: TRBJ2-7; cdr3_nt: TGCAGTGCTACTGCAGCGACCAAGAGCTCCTACGAGCAGTACTTC; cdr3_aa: CSATAATKSSYEQYF
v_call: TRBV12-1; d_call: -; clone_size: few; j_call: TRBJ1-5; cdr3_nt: TGTGCCAGCAGCTTTGTTGCAGGGTTGGGTCAGCCCCAGCATTTT; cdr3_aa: CASSFVAGLGQPQHF
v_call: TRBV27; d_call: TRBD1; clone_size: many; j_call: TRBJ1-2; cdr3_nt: TGTGCCAGCAGAGGACAGGGAAGGGGCTACACCTTC; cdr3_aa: CASRGQGRGYTF
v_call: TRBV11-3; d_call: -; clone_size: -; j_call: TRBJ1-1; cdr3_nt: TGTGCCATCATCTTAGTCAAGGGTTCTGAAGCTTTCTTT; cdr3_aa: CAIILVKGSEAFF
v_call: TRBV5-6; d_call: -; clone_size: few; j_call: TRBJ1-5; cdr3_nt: TGTGCCAGCAGCCGCTTAGCCGGGACACAGAATCAGCCCCAGCATTTT; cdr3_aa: CASSRLAGTQNQPQHF
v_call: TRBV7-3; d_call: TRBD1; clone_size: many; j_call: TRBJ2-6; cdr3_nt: TGTGCCAGCAGTCGCACAGGGGCTGGGGCCAACGTCCTGACTTTC; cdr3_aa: CASSRTGAGANVLTF
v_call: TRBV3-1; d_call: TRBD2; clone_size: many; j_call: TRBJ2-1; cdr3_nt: TGTGCCAGCAGCCAAGACGGGACTAGCGGCAATGAGCAGTTCTTC; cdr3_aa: CASSQDGTSGNEQFF
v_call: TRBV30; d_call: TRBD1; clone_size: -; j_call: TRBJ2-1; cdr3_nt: TGTGCCTGGAGTGTACTTGGGACAGGGAGTTACAATGAGCAGTTCTTC; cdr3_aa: CAWSVLGTGSYNEQFF
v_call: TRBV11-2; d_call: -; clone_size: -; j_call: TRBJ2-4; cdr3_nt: TGTGCCAGCAGCTTAGATCGGGGGTGGGCTCAGGGGTACATTCAGTACTTC; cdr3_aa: CASSLDRGWAQGYIQYF
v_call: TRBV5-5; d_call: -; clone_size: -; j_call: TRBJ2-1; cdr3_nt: TGTGCCAGCAGCCTGGGGCTTTACAATGAGCAGTTCTTC; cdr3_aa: CASSLGLYNEQFF
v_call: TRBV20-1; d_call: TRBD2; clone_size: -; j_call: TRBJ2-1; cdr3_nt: TGCAGTGCTAACCAACCGCCGGGACTAGCGGGAGTAGGTGAGCAGTTCTTC; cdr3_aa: CSANQPPGLAGVGEQFF
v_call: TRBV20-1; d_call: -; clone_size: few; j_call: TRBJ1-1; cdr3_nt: TGCAGTGCTCGGGAGCTTCAGTGTCTCACGGCTTTCTTT; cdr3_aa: CSARELQCLTAFF